This TCR beta chain was recovered during a study of T cells in tuberculosis. Trimming cost V 6 bases and J 2 bases; bases outside gene matches: 4. Germline CDR1 MDHEN, CDR2 SYDVKM. The CDR3 runs to 14 residues. Profiling relied on immunoSEQ multiplex PCR, and the TCRdb table lists in-frame clones only, not all of them. The data contain some 30,000 clones, just under 95% of them singletons. Sample: PBMCs. The TCR originated in a donor aged 10 to 29 with latent tuberculosis or without tuberculosis infection. Some clones in this sample may be carry-over from other donors' samples. This rearrangement joins TRBV28 to TRBJ2-3, with TRBD1 identical over 8 bases. CDR3 in DNA: TGTGCCAGCAGGTCGACAGGGGCCACAGATACGCAGTATTTT. It yields the protein CASRSTGATDTQYF.